The 12 T cell receptor beta chains reported below all come from one sample, sequenced in a study of Ad26.COV2.S vaccination and SARS-CoV-2 variants. Profiled with immunoSEQ multiplex PCR; TCRdb holds only in-frame clones, not every one. The table includes around 300,000 clones, approximately 86% detected once. The sample's treatment: roughly 19 received Ad26.COV2.S at low or high dose, single or two shots; about 5 received placebo; per-sample allocation not given. Specimen acquisition occurred on day 63 following the initial vaccine or placebo injection. The specimen was peripheral blood, collected in a trial of Ad26.COV2.S vaccine versus placebo. These receptors were collected from a person aged 18-60 years who received the Ad26.COV2.S COVID-19 vaccine or a placebo.

This chain connects TRBV7-9 to TRBJ1-5; D is uncertain. Germline CDR1 reads SEHNR; CDR2 reads FQNEAQ (reference sequence). Trimming removed 0 bases at V and 0 bases at J, with 6 bases between. The CDR3 runs 15 residues. Here the CDR3 reads CASSLAGPSNQPQHF. DNA of the CDR3: TGTGCCAGCAGCTTAGCAGGGCCTAGCAATCAGCCCCAGCATTTT.

V usage is TRBV10-3 and J usage is TRBJ1-1, with D possibly being TRBD1 (6 bases). Trimming stripped 3 bases from V and 0 bases from J, with 14 bases between. Germline V gene sequence: CDR1 ENHRY, CDR2 SYGVKD. The CDR3 is 16 amino acids. This CDR3 is CAISDLQGPLNTEAFF. In DNA, the CDR3 is TGTGCCATCAGTGACCTACAGGGTCCCTTGAACACTGAAGCTTTCTTT.

This clone occurred once. The chain is built from TRBV5-6 and TRBJ1-2; possible D gene TRBD1, 5 bases. CDR1 is SGHDT and CDR2 is YYEEEE in the germline V gene. V lost 6 bases, J lost 3 bases, and 21 bases lay in between. This CDR3 has 16 amino acids. The chain's CDR3 is CASKHGGWARDYGYTF. The DNA of the CDR3 is TGTGCCAGCAAGCACGGGGGGTGGGCCCGAGACTATGGCTACACCTTC. Using reference TRBV5-6 and TRBJ1-2 for the parts outside the CDR3, the full variable domain is DAGVTQSPTHLIKTRGQQVTLRCSPKSGHDTVSWYQQALGQGPQFIFQYYEEEERQRGNFPDRFSGHQFPNYSSELNVNALLLGDSALYLCASKHGGWARDYGYTFGSGTRLTVV.

There are a few counts of this clone. V and J are TRBV6-1 and TRBJ2-1; a possible D gene is TRBD2 (6 bases). V lost 1 base and J lost 3, with 13 bases in between. This CDR3 comprises 16 residues. Germline V CDR1 and CDR2: MNHNS, SASEGT. The CDR3 protein is CASSEEQLALYNEQFF. As DNA, the CDR3 is TGTGCCAGCAGTGAAGAACAACTAGCCCTCTACAATGAGCAGTTCTTC.

This rearrangement joins TRBV5-6 to TRBJ2-5; 9 bases are a match to TRBD1. Germline CDR1 is SGHDT and CDR2 is YYEEEE. The CDR3 is 14 amino acids. With 4 bases clipped from V and 5 bases from J, the junction kept 6 bases outside the gene matches. CDR3 protein: CASSAQGAKETQYF. DNA of the CDR3: TGTGCCAGCAGCGCACAGGGGGCAAAGGAGACCCAGTACTTC.

This clone occurred once. This chain uses TRBV27 with TRBJ2-7; D might be TRBD1 or TRBD2, each matching 5 bases. Trimming took 5 bases from V and 0 from J, leaving 11 bases between them. This CDR3 spans 14 amino acids. Per the germline V gene, CDR1 is MNHEY and CDR2 is SMNVEV (reference sequence). CDR3 sequence (DNA): TGTGCCAGCAGTAGGGGACCGAGCTCCTACGAGCAGTACTTC. Translating gives CASSRGPSSYEQYF.

This clone was detected only once. V usage is TRBV27 and J usage is TRBJ1-1; unclear D gene. CDR3 length: 14 amino acids. The ends were cut back, 7 bases at V and 1 base at J, with 13 bases in the middle. CDR1 and CDR2 (germline): MNHEY, SMNVEV (reference sequence). The CDR3 protein is CASTQPGKNTEAFF. For the CDR3, the DNA is TGTGCCAGCACCCAGCCCGGGAAGAACACTGAAGCTTTCTTT.

The rearrangement joins TRBV4-3 to TRBJ1-1, with D unclear. V was trimmed by 4 bases and J by 0 bases, leaving 9 bases between them. Germline V gene data show CDR1 as LGHNA and CDR2 as YSLEER. The CDR3 loop spans 14 amino acids. The CDR3 loop reads CASSREGMNTEAFF. CDR3 DNA sequence: TGCGCCAGCAGCCGGGAGGGCATGAACACTGAAGCTTTCTTT.

The genes are TRBV7-8 and TRBJ2-7; D might be TRBD1 or TRBD2, each matching 5 bases. CDR1 SGHVS and CDR2 FQNEAQ come from the germline V gene. The germline V and J ends were trimmed by 4 bases and 4 bases, with 20 bases remaining between them. This CDR3 has 16 amino acids. The CDR3 reads CASSSEWGNVEYEQYF. In nucleotides, the CDR3 is TGTGCCAGCAGCTCAGAGTGGGGGAATGTTGAGTACGAGCAGTACTTC.

The gene calls are TRBV5-4 and TRBJ2-3; either TRBD1 or TRBD2 may supply D (5 bases each). In germline, CDR1 is SGHNT, CDR2 YYREEE (reference sequence). Trimming pared 0 bases from V and 5 bases from J, leaving 10 bases between. The CDR3 contains 14 residues. Here the CDR3 reads CASSLAVRGDTQYF. Written as DNA, the CDR3 is TGTGCCAGCAGCTTGGCCGTGAGGGGAGATACGCAGTATTTT.

This clone turned up a few times. Here the CDR3 DNA reads TGTGCCAGCAGCCCCCAGGTGGGACGTCGGGCCGCAGGGAACACTGAAGCTTTCTTT. Its protein product is CASSPQVGRRAAGNTEAFF. The chain recombines TRBV7-4 with TRBJ1-1; tentative D call: TRBD1 (5 bases). Trimming removed 5 bases from V and 1 base from J, with 26 bases in between. The CDR3 sequence is 19 residues long. CDR1 is SGHVT, CDR2 SQSDAQ, per germline.

The CDR3 region has the DNA TGTGCCAGCAGCCGGGGACTAGCGGGCATCTACGAGCAGTACTTC. Protein sequence: CASSRGLAGIYEQYF. The chain combines TRBV28 with TRBJ2-7; the match to TRBD2 covers 12 bases. With V trimmed by 6 bases and J by 3 bases, 6 bases remained unmatched. Germline V lookup: CDR1 MDHEN, CDR2 SYDVKM. CDR3 size: 15 residues.